This entry lists 3 T cell receptor beta chains sequenced from one sample in a study of T cell responses to AZD1222 COVID-19 vaccine. The method was immunoSEQ multiplex PCR; TCRdb's version includes in-frame clones alone and lacks a portion of them. This table has over 130,000 clones, about 88% appearing once. The sample was peripheral blood, taken 28 days after the second AZD1222 dose. These receptors came from an adult who received the AZD1222 COVID-19 vaccine.

The chain combines TRBV19 with TRBJ2-1, with no clear D. Trimming shortened V by 1 base and J by 6 bases, and 4 bases separated the two germline ends. Germline CDR1 LNHDA, CDR2 SQIVND (reference sequence). The CDR3 length is 12 residues. CDR3 protein: CASSIALNEQFF. The CDR3 DNA reads as TGTGCCAGTAGTATAGCCCTCAATGAGCAGTTCTTC.

The chain couples TRBV24-1 to TRBJ1-5; D perhaps matches TRBD1 (6 bases). V dropped 3 bases and J dropped 4 bases, with 9 bases sitting between them. Germline CDR1 KGHDR, CDR2 SFDVKD. CDR3 length: 14 amino acids. CDR3 sequence reads: CATSDRQDNQPQHF. The CDR3 region has the DNA TGTGCCACCAGTGATCGACAGGATAATCAGCCCCAGCATTTT.

This chain uses TRBV9 with TRBJ1-1, with D possibly TRBD1 on 6 matching bases. Germline CDR1 and CDR2: SGDLS and YYNGEE. The V gene lost 4 bases and the J gene lost 11 bases, with 15 bases spanning the gap. The CDR3 runs 12 residues. CDR3 coding DNA: TGTGCCAGCAGCCCTAGTACAGGGCAGGCTTTCTTT. Amino acid sequence: CASSPSTGQAFF.